Shown below are 23 T cell receptor beta chains from a single sample sequenced in a study of blood T cell repertoires in COVID-19. The repertoire was sequenced with immunoSEQ multiplex PCR; TCRdb's copy has only in-frame clones and lacks some. Counted here are around 300,000 clones, around nine tenths occurring once; the ten biggest clones make up about 2.7%. Source material: PBMCs or T cells enriched from blood (not recorded which). Receptor source: a young woman who had recovered from COVID-19.

V is TRBV15 and J is TRBJ2-1; 7 bases are a match to TRBD2. The trim removed 0 bases at V and 6 bases at J, leaving 8 bases unmatched. Germline loops: CDR1 LNHNV, CDR2 YYDKDF (reference sequence). This CDR3 has 16 residues. The chain's CDR3 is CATSRDAGLGSNEQFF. Here the CDR3 DNA reads TGTGCCACCAGCAGAGATGCAGGACTAGGGTCCAATGAGCAGTTCTTC.

As to this clone: The sample carries other DNA sequences with the same CDR3. The V call is TRBV5-1, the J call TRBJ2-1; D may be TRBD2 (6 bases). Trimming stripped 0 bases from V and 0 bases from J, with 10 bases between. The CDR3 is 16 residues long. From germline, CDR1 is SGHRS and CDR2 YFSETQ. CDR3 nucleotides: TGCGCCAGCAGCTTGGATAGCGGAGGCTCCTACAATGAGCAGTTCTTC. Translated: CASSLDSGGSYNEQFF. Together with reference TRBV5-1 and TRBJ2-1, the CDR3 gives the full variable domain: KAGVTQTPRYLIKTRGQQVTLSCSPISGHRSVSWYQQTPGQGLQFLFEYFSETQRNKGNFPGRFSGRQFSNSRSEMNVSTLELGDSALYLCASSLDSGGSYNEQFFGPGTRLTVL.

There are a few counts of this clone. The chain joins TRBV9 to TRBJ2-2; 7 bases are shared with TRBD1. Germline V gives CDR1 SGDLS, CDR2 YYNGEE. The CDR3 runs 16 residues. The V and J ends lost 3 bases and 3 bases, in that order; junction bases with no gene match: 8. DNA of the CDR3: TGTGCCAGCAGCGAGAGAGGGACAGTCGACACCGGGGAGCTGTTTTTT. Translated, it gives CASSERGTVDTGELFF. Based on the CDR3 plus reference TRBV9 and TRBJ2-2, the full variable domain is DSGVTQTPKHLITATGQRVTLRCSPRSGDLSVYWYQQSLDQGLQFLIQYYNGEERAKGNILERFSAQQFPDLHSELNLSSLELGDSALYFCASSERGTVDTGELFFGEGSRLTVL.

The V and J genes are TRBV7-9 and TRBJ2-1, with TRBD1 identical over 12 bases. Germline-derived CDR1 and CDR2 are SEHNR and FQNEAQ (reference sequence). With V trimmed by 4 bases and J by 2 bases, 3 bases remained unmatched. CDR3 size: 16 residues. The CDR3 DNA reads TGTGCCAGCAGCTCTGGGACAGGGGGCCCCTACAATGAGCAGTTCTTC. Translation gives CASSSGTGGPYNEQFF.

The rearrangement links TRBV19 to TRBJ2-2; D is possibly TRBD1 (5 bases). The germline V gene has CDR1 LNHDA and CDR2 SQIVND (reference sequence). This CDR3 spans 12 amino acids. Trimming took 9 bases from V and 3 from J, leaving 8 bases between them. This CDR3 is CASIGDTGELFF. The CDR3 DNA sequence: TGTGCCAGCATAGGGGACACCGGGGAGCTGTTTTTT.

V and J are TRBV5-3 and TRBJ2-7; TRBD1 matches 9 bases. TRBV5-3 belongs to the ORF category, with a function that is uncertain. This CDR3 has 15 amino acids. The ends lost 4 bases at V and 2 bases at J; junction bases unmatched: 7. The CDR3 reads CARSRWDRVTYEQYF. The CDR3 nucleotides are TGTGCCAGAAGCCGCTGGGACAGGGTTACCTACGAGCAGTACTTC.

V and J are TRBV29-1 and TRBJ2-7; TRBD1 agrees at 7 bases. Germline lookup yields CDR1 SQVTM and CDR2 ANQGSEA. V was pared by 0 bases and J by 2 bases, with 7 bases of the junction left unmatched. The CDR3 runs 15 residues. Here the CDR3 reads CSVEDKRGPPYEQYF. The CDR3 nucleotides are TGCAGCGTTGAAGATAAGAGGGGGCCTCCCTACGAGCAGTACTTC.

There are a few counts of this clone. The genes are TRBV12-5 and TRBJ2-1; 7 positions match TRBD1. This CDR3 is 16 amino acids long. CDR1 and CDR2 (germline): LGHNT, FRNRAP. Unmatched junction bases numbered 6, after V lost 1 base and J lost 3 bases. The CDR3 spells CASGLEGAIHYNEQFF. DNA of the CDR3: TGTGCTAGTGGTTTGGAGGGGGCAATCCACTACAATGAGCAGTTCTTC.

The CDR3 loop is CASSRTPQGVVNSPLHF. In DNA form, the CDR3 reads TGTGCCAGCAGCCGAACTCCACAGGGGGTAGTGAATTCACCCCTCCACTTT. The genes are TRBV3-1 (or the pseudogene TRBV3-2) and TRBJ1-6, with 8 bases lining up with TRBD1. This CDR3 spans 17 amino acids. CDR1 and CDR2 from the germline V gene are LGHDT and YNNKEL (reference sequence). The V gene end was trimmed by 4 bases and the J gene end by 7 bases; junction bases not matched to a gene: 12.

The chain employs TRBV19 and TRBJ1-1; perhaps TRBD1 as D (6 bases). The CDR3 covers 15 residues. The V gene lost 1 base and the J gene lost 1 base, with 10 bases spanning the gap. Germline V gene sequence: CDR1 LNHDA, CDR2 SQIVND (reference sequence). In DNA, the CDR3 is TGTGCCAGTAGTATAGGAGGCAGGGGGAACACTGAAGCTTTCTTT. Its protein product is CASSIGGRGNTEAFF.

The J gene is TRBJ1-2, the V gene TRBV7-8; possible D gene TRBD1, 6 bases. The CDR3 consists of 16 residues. The V gene's germline CDR1 is SGHVS and CDR2 FQNEAQ. With 5 bases removed from V and 0 bases from J, the gap between germline ends came to 16 bases. The CDR3, as DNA: TGTGCCAGCAGCCATTTTGGGACACCGACTAACTATGGCTACACCTTC. This sequence encodes CASSHFGTPTNYGYTF.

The J gene is TRBJ1-4, the V gene TRBV7-9, with 7 bases matching TRBD1. V shed 5 bases, J shed 13 bases, and the junction held 13 bases outside the gene matches. Germline V lookup: CDR1 SEHNR, CDR2 FQNEAQ (reference sequence). The CDR3 is 14 amino acids. The CDR3 DNA reads TGTGCCAGCAGCCAAGGGGGCGGGGTGTGGAGACTGTTTTTT. It is translated as CASSQGGGVWRLFF.

The chain links TRBV10-3 to TRBJ1-2, with D tentatively TRBD1 (6 bases). V was shortened by 0 bases and J by 4 bases, with 9 bases between the two germline ends. CDR1 and CDR2 (germline): ENHRY, SYGVKD. This CDR3 contains 14 residues. The CDR3 loop reads CAISESAQGYGYTF. As DNA, the CDR3 is TGTGCCATCAGTGAGTCGGCACAGGGCTATGGCTACACCTTC.

The chain couples TRBV28 to TRBJ2-7, with 16 bases aligning to TRBD2. Losses at the gene ends were 7 bases for V and 2 bases for J; bases not matched to a gene: 11. The CDR3 totals 18 residues. CDR1 is MDHEN and CDR2 is SYDVKM in the germline V gene. The CDR3 region is CASKEGMGTSGRAYEQYF. CDR3 nucleotide sequence: TGTGCCAGCAAGGAAGGGATGGGGACTAGCGGGAGGGCCTACGAGCAGTACTTC.

The V and J genes are TRBV6-2 or TRBV6-3 and TRBJ1-6; D is uncertain. CDR1 and CDR2 (germline): MNHEY, SVGEGT. V gave up 4 bases and J gave up 0 bases, with 10 bases separating them. The CDR3 spans 16 residues. The CDR3 loop is CASSFLRSSYNSPLHF. The CDR3 nucleotides are TGTGCCAGCAGTTTTCTCCGGAGCTCCTATAATTCACCCCTCCACTTT.

The chain carries TRBV5-6 and TRBJ2-7, with D maybe TRBD1 (5 bases). Trimming removed 3 bases from V and 6 bases from J, with 13 bases in between. The CDR3 contains 13 residues. Germline V gives CDR1 SGHDT, CDR2 YYEEEE. CDR3 sequence: CASSSQGRGEQYF. DNA for the CDR3: TGTGCCAGCAGCTCTCAGGGAAGGGGCGAGCAGTACTTC.

The CDR3, as DNA: TGTGCCAGCAGCCTTAACAGGGACGGCACTGAAGCTTTCTTT. Protein product: CASSLNRDGTEAFF. This chain uses TRBV3-1 (or the pseudogene TRBV3-2) with TRBJ1-1; possible D gene TRBD1, 6 bases. Trimming left V 4 bases short and J 4 bases short, with 13 bases between. CDR1 is LGHDT, CDR2 YNNKEL, per germline (reference sequence). This CDR3 has 14 residues.

The chain has TRBV11-1 and TRBJ2-7, with 8 bases lining up with TRBD1. The germline gives CDR1 SGHAT, CDR2 FQDESV (reference sequence). V lost 5 bases, J lost 7 bases, and 7 bases stayed unmatched. This CDR3 is 13 amino acids long. Here the CDR3 DNA reads TGTGCCAGCAGCCCAAGGACAGGGCTTGAGCAGTACTTC. It specifies CASSPRTGLEQYF.

This chain joins TRBV19 and TRBJ2-1; 10 bases are a match to TRBD2. The CDR3 sequence is 15 residues long. Germline V gene sequence: CDR1 LNHDA, CDR2 SQIVND (reference sequence). V dropped 3 bases and J dropped 7; count of bases not matched to a gene: 6. The DNA for the CDR3 is TGTGCCAGTAGTATCGGGCTAGCGGGAGTAAATGAGCAGTTCTTC. It yields the protein CASSIGLAGVNEQFF.

The chain links TRBV3-1 (or the pseudogene TRBV3-2) to TRBJ1-5; a possible D gene is TRBD1 (6 bases). This CDR3 has 15 residues. Trimming removed 4 bases at V and 6 bases at J, with 16 bases between. CDR1 and CDR2 from the germline V gene are LGHDT and YNNKEL (reference sequence). CDR3 sequence reads: CASSPDAGAGQPQHF. CDR3 nucleotides: TGTGCCAGCAGCCCCGATGCGGGGGCTGGTCAGCCCCAGCATTTT.

As DNA, the CDR3 is TGTGCCAGCAGCCAAGGATACAGGGGGCCAATCGAAAAACTGTTTTTT. Amino acid sequence: CASSQGYRGPIEKLFF. The rearrangement uses TRBV3-1 (or the pseudogene TRBV3-2) and TRBJ1-4, with 9 bases that match TRBD1. Germline CDR1 reads LGHDT; CDR2 reads YNNKEL (reference sequence). Unmatched junction bases numbered 8, after V lost 1 base and J lost 8 bases. The length of the CDR3 is 16 residues.

The V gene is TRBV3-1 (or the pseudogene TRBV3-2), the J gene TRBJ1-1; TRBD1 is a possible D gene (5 bases). Trimming removed 4 bases from V and 1 base from J, with 19 bases in between. The CDR3 loop spans 17 amino acids. Germline V gene data show CDR1 as LGHDT and CDR2 as YNNKEL (reference sequence). The CDR3 region has the DNA TGTGCCAGCAGCCCTTCGGGCAGGGCGAGGAGGAACACTGAAGCTTTCTTT. It encodes CASSPSGRARRNTEAFF.

In regard to this clone: The same CDR3 also results from other DNA sequences found in this sample. The rearrangement uses TRBV7-2 and TRBJ2-7; TRBD2 matches 14 bases. Germline CDR1 and CDR2: SGHTA and FQGNSA. The J segment lost 4 bases and the V segment lost 6 bases, leaving 5 bases of the junction unmatched. The CDR3 has 15 amino acids. CDR3 nucleotide sequence: TGTGCCAGCAGTTCAGGACTAGCGGGAGGATACGAGCAGTACTTC. The encoded protein is CASSSGLAGGYEQYF.